These 9 T cell receptor beta chains came from one sample sequenced in a study of T cells after somatic rescue of genetic block. Clones were read by immunoSEQ multiplex PCR, and TCRdb kept only the in-frame ones, dropping some. Altogether around 67,000 clones are present, about nine tenths being singletons, with the ten largest covering around 2.8%. The specimen was peripheral blood mononuclear cells (PBMCs). Receptors were obtained from a man aged 25-40 years.

The chain combines TRBV7-3 with TRBJ2-3, with D possibly TRBD1 on 5 matching bases. Looked up from germline, CDR1 is SGHTA and CDR2 is FQGTGA. Deletions cut 1 base from V and 0 bases from J, with 14 bases between. The CDR3 runs to 17 residues. The CDR3 reads CASSLIGRATSTDTQYF. CDR3 coding DNA: TGTGCCAGCAGCTTAATAGGCAGGGCCACCAGCACAGATACGCAGTATTTT.

This rearrangement joins TRBV13 to TRBJ2-3; D remains unclear. Trimming cost V 1 base and J 2 bases, with 1 base left between them. The CDR3 is 12 residues long. Germline CDR1 is PRHDT and CDR2 is FYEKMQ (reference sequence). The chain's CDR3 is CASSLVTDTQYF. For the CDR3, the DNA is TGTGCCAGCAGCTTAGTCACAGATACGCAGTATTTT.

The V gene is TRBV5-1, the J gene TRBJ2-1, with D unresolved. CDR1 is SGHRS, CDR2 YFSETQ, per germline. Trimming took 8 bases from V and 0 from J, leaving 12 bases between them. This CDR3 comprises 14 residues. For the CDR3, the DNA is TGCGCCAGTAAAGGGCAGGACTCCTACAATGAGCAGTTCTTC. Residues: CASKGQDSYNEQFF.

The V and J genes are TRBV5-1 and TRBJ2-3; TRBD2 matches at 9 bases. This CDR3 is built from 18 residues. V shed 0 bases, J shed 0 bases, and the junction held 8 bases outside the gene matches. Germline assignment: CDR1 SGHRS and CDR2 YFSETQ. The CDR3 DNA sequence: TGCGCCAGCAGCTTGGCGTGGATAGCGGGAGCTAGCACAGATACGCAGTATTTT. Protein: CASSLAWIAGASTDTQYF.

The count of this clone is one. The V call is TRBV11-2, the J call TRBJ1-3; possibly TRBD1 for D (6 bases). V lost 7 bases and J 0 bases, leaving 16 bases between the germline ends. CDR3 size: 16 residues. Per germline, CDR1 SGHAT and CDR2 FQNNGV. CDR3: CASITRGHNSGNTIYF. The CDR3, as DNA: TGTGCCAGCATCACCCGGGGACACAACTCTGGAAACACCATATATTTT.

The chain links TRBV4-3 to TRBJ1-2, with a tentative D call TRBD1 (5 bases). This CDR3 contains 16 residues. V lost 1 base and J 8 bases, leaving 20 bases between the germline ends. Germline CDR1 reads LGHNA; CDR2 reads YSLEER. CDR3 sequence: CASSQALSGGVGGYTF. In DNA form, the CDR3 reads TGCGCCAGCAGCCAAGCTCTAAGCGGGGGTGTAGGGGGCTACACCTTC.

The rearrangement joins TRBV2 to TRBJ1-2; possibly TRBD1 for D (5 bases). The ends were cut back, 4 bases at V and 0 bases at J, with 12 bases in the middle. There are 15 residues in the CDR3. The germline CDR1 and CDR2 sequences are SNHLY and FYNNEI. DNA for the CDR3: TGTGCCAGCAGTGCACGACAGAACTCTAACTATGGCTACACCTTC. This codes for CASSARQNSNYGYTF. The full variable domain, rest sourced from reference TRBV2 and TRBJ1-2, is EPEVTQTPSHQVTQMGQEVILRCVPISNHLYFYWYRQILGQKVEFLVSFYNNEISEKSEIFDDQFSVERPDGSNFTLKIRSTKLEDSAMYFCASSARQNSNYGYTFGSGTRLTVV.

The chain has TRBV6-1 and TRBJ1-4; perhaps TRBD1 as D (5 bases). CDR1 and CDR2 (germline): MNHNS, SASEGT. The CDR3 is made up of 13 amino acids. Trimming cost V 7 bases and J 8 bases, with 14 bases left between them. This chain's CDR3 is CASIDSGEEKLFF. The CDR3 nucleotides are TGTGCCAGCATTGACAGCGGCGAGGAAAAACTGTTTTTT.

This clone has just a few counts. V usage is TRBV11-2 and J usage is TRBJ2-5, with D possibly called TRBD1 or TRBD2 (5 bases each). The V end lost 5 bases, the J end lost 5 bases, and 12 bases lay between the germline ends. The CDR3 runs to 13 residues. Germline-derived CDR1 and CDR2 are SGHAT and FQNNGV. The CDR3 reads CASSRGRSETQYF. The DNA for the CDR3 is TGTGCCAGCAGCCGGGGCAGATCGGAGACCCAGTACTTC. The full variable domain, completed using reference TRBV11-2 and TRBJ2-5, is EAGVAQSPRYKIIEKRQSVAFWCNPISGHATLYWYQQILGQGPKLLIQFQNNGVVDDSQLPKDRFSAERLKGVDSTLKIQPAKLEDSAVYLCASSRGRSETQYFGPGTRLLVL.